This T cell receptor (beta chain) was retrieved from a study of cytomegalovirus exposure and HLA in healthy donors. Looked up from germline, CDR1 is SGHAT and CDR2 is FQNNGV. This CDR3 comprises 16 residues. The trim removed 0 bases at V and 6 bases at J, leaving 8 bases unmatched. Amplification used 60 Vbeta primers and 13 Jbeta primers. Assay used: immunoSEQ multiplex PCR; TCRdb lists only in-frame clones, some missing. The repertoire holds roughly 150,000 clones, with over 75% as singletons. Sequencing was carried out using PBMCs. The TCR originated in a young man in good health and CMV-seropositive. V and J are TRBV11-2 and TRBJ2-1; 7 bases match TRBD2. CDR3 protein: CASSLELAGTTNEQFF. CDR3 nucleotides: TGTGCCAGCAGCTTAGAGTTAGCGGGTACAACCAATGAGCAGTTCTTC.